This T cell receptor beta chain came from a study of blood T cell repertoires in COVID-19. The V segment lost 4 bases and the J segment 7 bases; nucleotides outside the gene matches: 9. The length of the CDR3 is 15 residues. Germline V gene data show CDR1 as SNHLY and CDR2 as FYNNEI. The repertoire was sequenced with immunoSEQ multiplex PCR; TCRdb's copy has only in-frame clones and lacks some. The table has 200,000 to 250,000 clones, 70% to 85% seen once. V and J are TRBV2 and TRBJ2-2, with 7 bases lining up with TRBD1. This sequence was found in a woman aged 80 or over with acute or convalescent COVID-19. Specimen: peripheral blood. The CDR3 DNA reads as TGTGCCAGCAGTGTTGAAGGGGGCGCCGGCGGGGAGCTGTTTTTT. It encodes CASSVEGGAGGELFF.